The subject of this entry is one T cell receptor beta chain. The antigen is unknown. UMI labels and 5' RACE were used to prepare the TRB cDNA libraries. For each CDR3 protein, TCRdb gives one entry from its re-call of the 5' RACE reads, without DNA. The ten top clones account for more than 1.5%, within a sample of 80,000 to 95,000 distinct CDR3 sequences. Looked up from germline, CDR1 is SNHLY and CDR2 is FYNNEI. The CDR3 is 13 amino acids. This entry comes from a study of CXCR3-negative and CXCR3-positive naive CD8 T cells. Study findings and constraints: Memory CD8+ cells showed much lower diversity, while both naive subsets displayed comparably high diversity. Compared with CXCR3-negative naive cells, CXCR3-positive naive cells showed more hydrophobic TRB CDR3s. Within a donor, both naive subsets shared TRBV-TRBJ usage, unlike memory cells.

Within the CD8+ T cell compartment, naive cells were CD45RO-CCR7+CD27+CD95-. Sequenced input: naive CXCR3- CD8+ T cells from blood. As for subset: CD45RO-CCR7+CD27+CD95- naive CD8+ T cells lacking CXCR3 (TNR3-). This sequence was found in a human donor in good health. Some clones in this sample may be carry-over from other donors' samples. V gene TRBV2 combines with J gene TRBJ2-2; TCRdb picks TRBD1, but there is no DNA to check that call. The CDR3 sequence is CASSGGDSGELFF.